The entry below describes one T cell receptor (beta chain). In this sample, this clone turned up a few times. This receptor's antigen is unknown. Per-base qualities were not stored, and no clone one base away is much larger. This entry is derived from a study of radiotherapy plus CTLA-4 blockade in lung cancer (dated by TCRdb to between 2017 and 2018). Context from the whole study: Objective responses were observed in 18% of enrolled patients, and disease control was achieved in 25% to 40%. Study-wide conclusions, independent of this receptor: After treatment with radiotherapy and ipilimumab, TCR clones that came from tumors expanded in the peripheral blood. Early dynamic changes in blood T cell clones, together with increased serum interferon-beta after radiation, were reported as the strongest predictors of response.

In this study, focal radiation therapy paired with CTLA-4 blockade (ipilimumab) was tested in patients who had chemo-refractory metastatic non-small-cell lung cancer. Libraries were prepared through the immunoSEQ multiplex PCR assay. TCRdb's version of the immuneACCESS table is confined to in-frame rearrangements and falls short of the full clone set. An unresolved V gene accounts for under half of the shortfall where checked; the remainder is of unknown origin. The sample table records around 91,000 clones; about 90% of these occur just once. Of the sample, about 5.3% falls within the top ten clones. The CDR3 spans 11 residues, from the cysteine through the phenylalanine. Just CDR3 DNA is preserved here, 33 bases in frame from base 1. Reading the germline V gene gives CDR1 MGHRA and CDR2 YSYEKL. Trimming takes 5 bases from V and 3 bases from J, and the germline ends sit 5 bases apart.

The source material was peripheral blood, sampled from a patient treated with radiotherapy plus ipilimumab. The receptor chain draws on TRBV4-1 and TRBJ2-7; the D gene remains uncertain. The TCR originated in a human donor with non-small cell lung cancer that progressed on radiotherapy plus ipilimumab. The DNA sequence follows: TGCGCCAGCAGCTCAAGCTACGAGCAGTACTTC. Protein translation: CASSSSYEQYF.